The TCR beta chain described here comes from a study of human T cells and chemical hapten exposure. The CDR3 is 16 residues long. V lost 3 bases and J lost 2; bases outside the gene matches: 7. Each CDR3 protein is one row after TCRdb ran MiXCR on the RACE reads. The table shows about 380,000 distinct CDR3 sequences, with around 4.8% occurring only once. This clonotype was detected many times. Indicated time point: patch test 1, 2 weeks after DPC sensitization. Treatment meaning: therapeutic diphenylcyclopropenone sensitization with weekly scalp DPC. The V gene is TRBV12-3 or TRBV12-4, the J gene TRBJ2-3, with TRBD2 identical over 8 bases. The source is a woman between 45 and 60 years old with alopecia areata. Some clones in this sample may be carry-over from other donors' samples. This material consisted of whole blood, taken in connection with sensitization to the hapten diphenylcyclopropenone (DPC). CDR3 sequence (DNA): TGTGCCAGCAGTTTGTCCAGCGGGGGACTCACAGATACGCAGTATTTT. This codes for CASSLSSGGLTDTQYF.